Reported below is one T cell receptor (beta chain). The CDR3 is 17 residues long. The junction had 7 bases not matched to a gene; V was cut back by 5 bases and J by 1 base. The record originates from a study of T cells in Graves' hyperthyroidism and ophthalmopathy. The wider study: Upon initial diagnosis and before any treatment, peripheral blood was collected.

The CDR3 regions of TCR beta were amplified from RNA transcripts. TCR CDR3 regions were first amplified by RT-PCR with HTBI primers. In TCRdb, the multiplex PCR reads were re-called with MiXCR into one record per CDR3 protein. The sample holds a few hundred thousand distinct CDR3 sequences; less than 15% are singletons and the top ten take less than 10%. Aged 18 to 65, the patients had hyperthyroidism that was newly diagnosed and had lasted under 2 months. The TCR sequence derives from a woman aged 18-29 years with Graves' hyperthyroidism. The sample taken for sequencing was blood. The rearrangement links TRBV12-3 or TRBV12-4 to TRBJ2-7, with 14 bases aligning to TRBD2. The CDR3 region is CASSPRTSGGWSYEQYF. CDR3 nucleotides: TGTGCCAGCAGTCCCAGGACTAGCGGGGGGTGGTCCTACGAGCAGTACTTC.